This T cell receptor (beta chain) stems from a study of blood T cell repertoires in COVID-19. Study in general: Both acute and convalescent COVID-19 samples were obtained from the United States, Italy and Spain. The analysed material was cDNA or gDNA that came from T cells, B-cell-depleted T cells, or PBMCs.

Authors' processing steps: Estimated nucleated cell counts came from reference gene primer amplification. The repertoire was sequenced with immunoSEQ multiplex PCR; TCRdb's copy has only in-frame clones and lacks some. The V and J calls and the clone size are those of that table, but D and trimming were determined from the DNA. The sample yields approximately 250,000 clones, around nine tenths seen once. With 0 bases removed from V and 4 bases from J, the gap between germline ends came to 10 bases. This CDR3 is 14 amino acids long. Germline CDR1 and CDR2: SGDLS and YYNGEE. The V and J genes are TRBV9 and TRBJ1-2, with a weak D call TRBD1 (6 bases). The TCR originated in a woman between 55 and 75 years old who had recovered from COVID-19. Sequenced sample: peripheral blood. CDR3 sequence: CASSVGQGLYGYTF. DNA of the CDR3: TGTGCCAGCAGCGTAGGTCAGGGGCTCTATGGCTACACCTTC.